This T cell receptor beta chain derives from a study of blood T cell repertoires in COVID-19. V shed 6 bases and J 0 bases; nucleotides not matched to a gene: 11. The germline V gene has CDR1 SGHVS and CDR2 FNYEAQ. The CDR3 contains 17 residues. Authors' methods: From reference gene primer amplification, estimates of nucleated cell counts were derived. Generated by immunoSEQ multiplex PCR, the TCRdb table keeps only in-frame clones and is missing some. V and J calls and clone size are those listed in that table; D and trimming were worked out from the DNA. The sample includes approximately 100,000 clones, 75% to 85% of them seen just once.

The rearrangement uses TRBV7-6 and TRBJ1-2; 9 positions agree with TRBD1. The origin of this receptor is a man in his 70s with acute or convalescent COVID-19. The sample consisted of peripheral blood. In nucleotides, the CDR3 is TGTGCCAGCAGTCCATCCGGGACAGGGCATACTAACTATGGCTACACCTTC. Its protein product is CASSPSGTGHTNYGYTF.